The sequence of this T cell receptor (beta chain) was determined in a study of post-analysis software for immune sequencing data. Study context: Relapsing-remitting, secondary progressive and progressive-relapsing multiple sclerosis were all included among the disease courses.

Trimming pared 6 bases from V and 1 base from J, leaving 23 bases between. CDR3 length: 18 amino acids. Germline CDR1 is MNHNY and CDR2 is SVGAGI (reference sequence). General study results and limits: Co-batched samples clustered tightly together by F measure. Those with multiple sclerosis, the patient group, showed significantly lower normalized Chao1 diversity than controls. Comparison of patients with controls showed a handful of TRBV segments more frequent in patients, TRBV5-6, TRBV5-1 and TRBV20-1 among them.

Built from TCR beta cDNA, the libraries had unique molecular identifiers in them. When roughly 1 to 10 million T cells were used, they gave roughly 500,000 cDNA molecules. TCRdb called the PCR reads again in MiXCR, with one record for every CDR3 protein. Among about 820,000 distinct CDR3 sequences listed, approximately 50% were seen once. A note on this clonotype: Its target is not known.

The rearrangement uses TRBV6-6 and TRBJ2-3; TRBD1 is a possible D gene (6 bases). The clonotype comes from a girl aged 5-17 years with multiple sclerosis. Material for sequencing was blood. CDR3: CASSRFHRAVDGTDTQYF. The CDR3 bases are TGTGCCAGCAGCCGCTTCCACAGGGCGGTGGATGGCACAGATACGCAGTATTTT.